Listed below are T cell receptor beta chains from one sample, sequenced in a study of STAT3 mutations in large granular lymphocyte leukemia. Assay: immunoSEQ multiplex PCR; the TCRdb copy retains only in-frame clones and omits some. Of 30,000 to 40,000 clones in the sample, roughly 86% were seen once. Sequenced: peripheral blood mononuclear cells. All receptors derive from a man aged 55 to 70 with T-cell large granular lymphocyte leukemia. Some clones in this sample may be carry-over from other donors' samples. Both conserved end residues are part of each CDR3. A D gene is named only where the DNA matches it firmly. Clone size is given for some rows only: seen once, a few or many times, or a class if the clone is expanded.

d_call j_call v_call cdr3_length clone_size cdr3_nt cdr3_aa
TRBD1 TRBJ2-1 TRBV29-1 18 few TGCAGCGTTGAAGGGGGACGACAGGGGGGGTTTTCCTACAATGAGCAGTTCTTC CSVEGGRQGGFSYNEQFF
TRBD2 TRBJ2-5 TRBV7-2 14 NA TGTGCCAGCAGCTTAACTAGCGGACAAGAGACCCAGTACTTC CASSLTSGQETQYF
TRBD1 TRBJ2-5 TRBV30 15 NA TGTGCCTGGAGCTTCAACAGGGGTGGCAGGGAGACCCAGTACTTC CAWSFNRGGRETQYF
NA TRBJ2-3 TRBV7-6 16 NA TGTGCCAGCAGCTACCGGGCCTCCCCGGGCACAGATACGCAGTATTTT CASSYRASPGTDTQYF
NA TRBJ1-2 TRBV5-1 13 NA TGCGCCAGCAGCCAGGAACCTTCTCGAGGCTACACCTTC CASSQEPSRGYTF
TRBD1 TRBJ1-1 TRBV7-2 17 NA TGTGCCAGCAGCGAGCTTGGACAGGGGGCAAGAAGCACTGAAGCTTTCTTT CASSELGQGARSTEAFF
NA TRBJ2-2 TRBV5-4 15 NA TGTGCCAGCAGCCCTCGACTAGGGGACACCGGGGAGCTGTTTTTT CASSPRLGDTGELFF
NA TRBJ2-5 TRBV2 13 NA TGTGCCAGCAGGAGCCATCAGGAAGAGACCCAGTACTTC CASRSHQEETQYF
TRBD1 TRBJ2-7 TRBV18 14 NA TGTGCCAGCTCACCGGGACAGAGCCTCTACGAGCAGTACTTC CASSPGQSLYEQYF
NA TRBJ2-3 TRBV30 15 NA TGTGCCTGGAGTGAAGGGGGGCGGAGCACAGATACGCAGTATTTT CAWSEGGRSTDTQYF
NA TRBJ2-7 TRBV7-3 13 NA TGTGCCAGCATCCGGGGGACAGACTACGAGCAGTACTTC CASIRGTDYEQYF
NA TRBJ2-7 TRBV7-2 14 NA TGTGCCAGCAGCTTAGGACTCCAGTCCTACGAGCAGTACTTC CASSLGLQSYEQYF
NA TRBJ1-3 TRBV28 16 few TGTGCCAGCAGTTTACGGCTGGGGTTCACTGGAAACACCATATATTTT CASSLRLGFTGNTIYF
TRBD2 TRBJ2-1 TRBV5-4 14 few TGTGCCAGCAGCGCGGGACTAGACTACAATGAGCAGTTCTTC CASSAGLDYNEQFF
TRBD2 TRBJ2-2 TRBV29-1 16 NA TGCAGCGTTGAAGATCGGAGCGGGAGGGGAACCGGGGAGCTGTTTTTT CSVEDRSGRGTGELFF
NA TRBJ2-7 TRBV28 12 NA TGTGCCAGCAGTTCCGCGGGATACGAGCAGTACTTC CASSSAGYEQYF
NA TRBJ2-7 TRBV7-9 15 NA TGTGCCAGCAGCTTAGCCTCGCAGGGGAAGGGGGAGCAGTACTTC CASSLASQGKGEQYF
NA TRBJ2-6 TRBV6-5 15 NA TGTGCCAGCAGCGCCCTGAGCTCTGGGGCCAACGTCCTGACTTTC CASSALSSGANVLTF
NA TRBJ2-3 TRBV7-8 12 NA TGTGCCAGCAGCGCCCTCACAGATACGCAGTATTTT CASSALTDTQYF
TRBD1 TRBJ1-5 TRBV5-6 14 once TGTGCCAGCACCACGACAGGGAAGGGTCAGCCCCAGCATTTT CASTTTGKGQPQHF
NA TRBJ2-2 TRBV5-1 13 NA TGCGCCAGCAGCTCCCAGGTCACCGGGGAGCTGTTTTTT CASSSQVTGELFF
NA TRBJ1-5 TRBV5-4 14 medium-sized TGTGCCAGCCAAGGGACAAGCAAATATCAGCCCCAGCATTTT CASQGTSKYQPQHF
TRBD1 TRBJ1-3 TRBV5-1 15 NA TGCGCCAGCAGTGACCAGGGGGGAACTGGAAACACCATATATTTT CASSDQGGTGNTIYF
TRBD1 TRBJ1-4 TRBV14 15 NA TGTGCCAGCAGCCGAGTTCAGGGGGCTGATGAAAAACTGTTTTTT CASSRVQGADEKLFF
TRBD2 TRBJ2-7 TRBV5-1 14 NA TGCGCCAGCGCCAGAGAGCGGGAACAGGACGAGCAGTACTTC CASAREREQDEQYF
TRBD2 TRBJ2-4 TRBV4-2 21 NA TGTGCCAGCAGCCAAGAAGGGGGCCGCCAAGGTCCGGGACTAGCCGTAAACATTCAGTACTTC CASSQEGGRQGPGLAVNIQYF
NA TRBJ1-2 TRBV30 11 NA TGTGCCTGGAGTGCCGGGGTTCCTCACCACTTC CAWSAGVPHHF
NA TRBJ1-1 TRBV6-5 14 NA TGTGCCAGCAGTTACTCGACAGATACGACTGAAGCTTTCTTT CASSYSTDTTEAFF
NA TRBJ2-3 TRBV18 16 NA TGTGCCAGCTCATCCAGGGCCGTGGCTAGCACAGATACGCAGTATTTT CASSSRAVASTDTQYF
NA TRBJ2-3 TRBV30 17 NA TGTGCCTGGAGTGTACTACCTTGGCGGGGTAGCACAGATACGCAGTATTTT CAWSVLPWRGSTDTQYF
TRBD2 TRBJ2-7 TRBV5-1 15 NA TGCGCCAGCAGCTTGGGTGCGGGAGTAGGAGACGAGCAGTACTTC CASSLGAGVGDEQYF
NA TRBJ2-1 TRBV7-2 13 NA TGTGCCAGCAGCTTTACGGGACCCCCTGAGCAGTTCTTC CASSFTGPPEQFF
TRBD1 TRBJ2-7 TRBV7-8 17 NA TGTGCCAGCAGCGTTAGCGGGGGACAGGGGGGTTCCTACGAGCAGTACTTC CASSVSGGQGGSYEQYF